The present entry profiles one T cell receptor beta chain with its context. Sequencing used immunoSEQ multiplex PCR; TCRdb keeps in-frame clones, though not all of them. The sample contains about 380,000 clones, 85% to 95% of which appear only once. The CDR3 is 14 residues long. With 6 bases removed from V and 3 bases from J, the gap between germline ends came to 15 bases. Germline CDR1 MNHEY, CDR2 SMNVEV (reference sequence). This sample is part of a study of shared T cell receptors in the human thymus. The source of this sequence is a human donor. Material: thymocytes. J is TRBJ2-7 and V is TRBV27, with D tentatively TRBD1 (5 bases). CDR3 sequence reads: CASRVRGHYYEQYF. CDR3 DNA: TGTGCCAGCAGGGTTCGAGGACACTACTACGAGCAGTACTTC.